The 31 T cell receptor beta chains listed next were all sequenced from one sample in a study of cytomegalovirus exposure and HLA in healthy donors. The PCR used 60 Vbeta and 13 Jbeta primers. Profiling relied on immunoSEQ multiplex PCR, and the TCRdb table lists in-frame clones only, not all of them. Here the sample spans 150,000 or so clones, approximately 84% being singletons. Sequenced input: PBMCs. The receptors stem from a young man in good health and CMV-seropositive.

The chain joins TRBV7-9 to TRBJ1-2, with no clear D. The V gene lost 8 bases and the J gene lost 4 bases, with 17 bases spanning the gap. The V gene's germline CDR1 is SEHNR and CDR2 FQNEAQ (reference sequence). This CDR3 comprises 14 residues. CDR3 nucleotides: TGTGCCAGCGTTGGCCAGCGCGCTATCTATGGCTACACCTTC. Translated: CASVGQRAIYGYTF.

The V call is TRBV6-5, the J call TRBJ1-1; a possible D gene is TRBD1 (5 bases). V was shortened by 0 bases and J by 0 bases, with 11 bases between the two germline ends. Germline V CDR1 and CDR2: MNHEY, SVGAGI. This CDR3 region has 16 residues. CDR3 sequence reads: CASSYSRKGVNTEAFF. The DNA of the CDR3 is TGTGCCAGCAGTTACTCCCGTAAAGGGGTGAACACTGAAGCTTTCTTT.

The V call is TRBV20-1, the J call TRBJ1-2, with 7 bases identical to TRBD1. There are 11 residues in the CDR3. The germline CDR1 and CDR2 sequences are DFQATT and SNEGSKA (reference sequence). The J segment lost 13 bases and the V segment lost 5 bases, leaving 10 bases of the junction unmatched. The CDR3 region is CSADGQAPLTF. The DNA of the CDR3 is TGCAGTGCTGACGGACAGGCCCCCCTCACCTTC.

CDR3 protein: CATSRDLTSGSTQYF. DNA of the CDR3: TGTGCCACCAGCAGAGATTTGACTAGCGGATCGACCCAGTACTTC. The genes are TRBV15 and TRBJ2-5; 9 bases agree with TRBD2. The CDR3 is made up of 15 amino acids. The germline V gene has CDR1 LNHNV and CDR2 YYDKDF (reference sequence). The V segment lost 0 bases and the J segment 7 bases; nucleotides outside the gene matches: 6.

This clone has a single count. Germline is not matched at one junction end, which may reflect a read error. CDR3 bases: TGTGCCACCTTAGCGGATTTAGCCAAAAACAGTCAGTACTTC. It specifies CATLADLAKNSQYF. The rearrangement uses TRBV6-1 and TRBJ2-4, with D possibly TRBD2 on 6 matching bases. This CDR3 region has 14 residues. The V gene's germline CDR1 is MNHNS and CDR2 SASEGT.

V usage is TRBV7-9 and J usage is TRBJ1-2, with a weak D call TRBD1 (6 bases). Per the germline V gene, CDR1 is SEHNR and CDR2 is FQNEAQ (reference sequence). The CDR3 runs 14 residues. Trimming cost V 3 bases and J 3 bases, with 11 bases left between them. CDR3 sequence: CASSFPGADYGYTF. In nucleotides, the CDR3 is TGTGCCAGCAGCTTCCCAGGGGCGGACTATGGCTACACCTTC.

The gene calls are TRBV19 and TRBJ2-7, with 11 bases identical to TRBD2. Germline values: CDR1 LNHDA, CDR2 SQIVND (reference sequence). After removal of 10 bases from V and 4 bases from J, the junction contained 9 bases not matched to a gene. The CDR3 is made up of 14 amino acids. The chain's CDR3 is CATNPSGGMYEQYF. The CDR3 region has the DNA TGTGCCACTAACCCTAGCGGGGGGATGTACGAGCAGTACTTC.

The V call is TRBV5-1, the J call TRBJ2-1, with D possibly being TRBD1 (6 bases). CDR1 and CDR2 from the germline V gene are SGHRS and YFSETQ. The ends were cut back, 0 bases at V and 5 bases at J, with 21 bases in the middle. CDR3 size: 18 residues. The CDR3 here is CASSLVGGLARTHNEQFF. The CDR3 DNA sequence: TGCGCCAGCAGCTTGGTAGGGGGTTTAGCCCGCACCCACAATGAGCAGTTCTTC.

Note on this clone: The junction shows a germline mismatch at one end, possibly a read error. The chain links TRBV29-1 to TRBJ2-6, with D possibly being TRBD1 (5 bases). CDR1 and CDR2 (germline): SQVTM, ANQGSEA. This CDR3 has 15 amino acids. The CDR3 bases are TGCAGCGTTGGGCGACAGAGCTCTGGGGCCAACGGCCTGACTTTC. Translating gives CSVGRQSSGANGLTF.

CDR3 nucleotides: TGTGCCAGCAGTCCTCCTGGGACAGTCTATGGCTACACCTTC. As protein: CASSPPGTVYGYTF. The rearrangement joins TRBV6-6 to TRBJ1-2, with 7 bases aligning to TRBD1. Germline lookup yields CDR1 MNHNY and CDR2 SVGAGI (reference sequence). There are 14 residues in the CDR3. The V segment lost 5 bases and the J segment 4 bases; nucleotides outside the gene matches: 7.

This sequence joins TRBV5-1 and TRBJ2-2; D perhaps matches TRBD2 (5 bases). The CDR3 spans 15 residues. Germline V CDR1 and CDR2: SGHRS, YFSETQ. V lost 0 bases and J 4 bases, leaving 10 bases between the germline ends. The chain's CDR3 is CASSLAPAGTGELFF. CDR3 bases: TGCGCCAGCAGCTTGGCCCCCGCGGGCACCGGGGAGCTGTTTTTT.

The chain uses TRBV7-3 and TRBJ2-1; 7 nucleotides align to TRBD1. Trimming took 0 bases from V and 7 from J; bases not matched to a gene: 9. Germline CDR1 and CDR2: SGHTA and FQGTGA. The CDR3 totals 16 residues. CDR3 in amino acids: CASSLTGTATMNEQFF. CDR3 bases: TGTGCCAGCAGCTTAACCGGGACAGCCACAATGAATGAGCAGTTCTTC.

This sequence joins TRBV5-6 and TRBJ1-5, with 8 bases that match TRBD1. The trim removed 2 bases at V and 7 bases at J, leaving 2 bases unmatched. Germline CDR1 and CDR2: SGHDT and YYEEEE. The CDR3 spans 13 residues. CDR3 sequence: CASSFGTGQPQHF. The CDR3, as DNA: TGTGCCAGCAGCTTTGGGACAGGCCAGCCCCAGCATTTT. Complete variable domain (other parts from reference TRBV5-6 and TRBJ1-5): DAGVTQSPTHLIKTRGQQVTLRCSPKSGHDTVSWYQQALGQGPQFIFQYYEEEERQRGNFPDRFSGHQFPNYSSELNVNALLLGDSALYLCASSFGTGQPQHFGDGTRLSIL.

This chain links TRBV5-1 with TRBJ2-4; TRBD2 might be the D (5 bases). The V gene lost 7 bases and the J gene lost 3 bases, with 14 bases spanning the gap. Germline values: CDR1 SGHRS, CDR2 YFSETQ. The CDR3 sequence is 14 residues long. CDR3 bases: TGCGCCAGCGACAAAGCGGAATTCAAAAACATTCAGTACTTC. It yields the protein CASDKAEFKNIQYF. Looking up the rest from reference TRBV5-1 and TRBJ2-4 gives the full variable domain: KAGVTQTPRYLIKTRGQQVTLSCSPISGHRSVSWYQQTPGQGLQFLFEYFSETQRNKGNFPGRFSGRQFSNSRSEMNVSTLELGDSALYLCASDKAEFKNIQYFGAGTRLSVL.

V usage is TRBV4-1 and J usage is TRBJ1-2; D is uncertain. The CDR3 contains 15 residues. V was trimmed by 0 bases and J by 4 bases, leaving 12 bases between them. Per the germline V gene, CDR1 is MGHRA and CDR2 is YSYEKL. The chain's CDR3 is CASSQEITVLYGYTF. The DNA of the CDR3 is TGCGCCAGCAGCCAAGAAATCACAGTTCTCTATGGCTACACCTTC.

The V and J genes are TRBV9 and TRBJ2-3, with 10 bases identical to TRBD2. J gave up 2 bases and V 0 bases, and 6 bases lay outside the gene matches. CDR1 is SGDLS, CDR2 YYNGEE, per germline. The CDR3 length is 17 residues. The CDR3 here is CASSVVGAGGPTDTQYF. CDR3 DNA sequence: TGTGCCAGCAGCGTAGTAGGAGCGGGGGGGCCCACAGATACGCAGTATTTT.

CDR3 residues: CATSRGQGDGYTF. For the CDR3, the DNA is TGTGCCACCAGCAGAGGACAGGGAGATGGCTACACCTTC. The chain has TRBV15 and TRBJ1-2, with 7 bases fitting TRBD1. With 1 base clipped from V and 6 bases from J, the junction kept 2 bases outside the gene matches. Per germline, CDR1 LNHNV and CDR2 YYDKDF (reference sequence). This CDR3 is built from 13 residues.

The chain has TRBV27 and TRBJ1-4; a weak D match, TRBD1 (5 bases). Trimming took off 5 bases at V and 4 bases at J, with 11 bases between the two ends. The CDR3 sequence is 14 residues long. Germline assignment: CDR1 MNHEY and CDR2 SMNVEV (reference sequence). DNA of the CDR3: TGTGCCAGCAGTAAAGGGGCGTTTAATGAAAAACTGTTTTTT. This gives the protein CASSKGAFNEKLFF. The full variable domain, its missing parts supplied by reference TRBV27 and TRBJ1-4, is EAQVTQNPRYLITVTGKKLTVTCSQNMNHEYMSWYRQDPGLGLRQIYYSMNVEVTDKGDVPEGYKVSRKEKRNFPLILESPSPNQTSLYFCASSKGAFNEKLFFGSGTQLSVL.

V is TRBV30 and J is TRBJ1-1; tentative D call: TRBD1 (6 bases). The length of the CDR3 is 13 residues. V lost 1 base to trimming and J lost 8 bases, with 14 bases between them. The germline V gene encodes CDR1 GTSNPN and CDR2 SVGIG (reference sequence). CDR3 residues: CAWSETLQGEAFF. As DNA, the CDR3 is TGTGCCTGGAGTGAAACTCTTCAGGGGGAAGCTTTCTTT. Complete variable domain (other parts from reference TRBV30 and TRBJ1-1): SQTIHQWPATLVQPVGSPLSLECTVEGTSNPNLYWYRQAAGRGLQLLFYSVGIGQISSEVPQNLSASRPQDRQFILSSKKLLLSDSGFYLCAWSETLQGEAFFGQGTRLTVV.

The rearrangement joins TRBV6-1 to TRBJ1-6; unclear D gene. The CDR3 is 14 residues long. CDR1 and CDR2 from the germline V gene are MNHNS and SASEGT. V lost 2 bases to trimming and J lost 9 bases, with 11 bases between them. The CDR3: CASSERVAGSPLHF. The DNA for the CDR3 is TGTGCCAGCAGTGAACGAGTTGCCGGTTCACCCCTCCACTTT.

The CDR3 protein is CASSPEGAGGYTF. CDR3 DNA sequence: TGTGCCAGCAGCCCTGAGGGGGCAGGTGGCTACACCTTC. The chain combines TRBV7-9 with TRBJ1-2; the match to TRBD1 covers 7 bases. The CDR3 runs to 13 residues. V dropped 5 bases and J dropped 7; count of bases not matched to a gene: 7. The V gene's germline CDR1 is SEHNR and CDR2 FQNEAQ (reference sequence).

The count of this clone is one. The V gene is TRBV7-9, the J gene TRBJ2-3, with 7 bases identical to TRBD1. The CDR3 extends over 15 amino acids. After removal of 4 bases from V and 4 bases from J, the junction contained 8 bases not matched to a gene. Looked up from germline, CDR1 is SEHNR and CDR2 is FQNEAQ (reference sequence). CDR3 loop: CASSSRGIKSDTQYF. The CDR3 coding sequence is TGTGCCAGCAGCTCCAGGGGGATTAAATCAGATACGCAGTATTTT. The variable domain in full, with the rest retrieved from reference TRBV7-9 and TRBJ2-3, is DTGVSQNPRHKITKRGQNVTFRCDPISEHNRLYWYRQTLGQGPEFLTYFQNEAQLEKSRLLSDRFSAERPKGSFSTLEIQRTEQGDSAMYLCASSSRGIKSDTQYFGPGTRLTVL.

The chain combines TRBV5-5 with TRBJ2-3, with 9 bases matching TRBD2. This CDR3 region has 17 residues. V gave up 3 bases and J gave up 6 bases; unmatched junction bases: 14. Germline V CDR1 and CDR2: SGHKS, YYEKEE (reference sequence). The CDR3 reads CASSSTPPSGVLDTQYF. The CDR3 bases are TGTGCCAGCAGCTCGACCCCGCCTAGCGGGGTTCTCGATACGCAGTATTTT.

The genes are TRBV5-1 and TRBJ2-2; D remains ambiguous. Germline V gene data show CDR1 as SGHRS and CDR2 as YFSETQ. V lost 4 bases to trimming and J lost 0 bases, with 10 bases between them. This CDR3 region has 15 residues. CDR3 sequence (DNA): TGCGCCAGCAGCATAGGAGCAGCGAACACCGGGGAGCTGTTTTTT. Translating it yields CASSIGAANTGELFF.

This clone has a single count. The chain carries TRBV14 and TRBJ1-6; TRBD1 might be the D (5 bases). Trimming left V 1 base short and J 7 bases short, with 14 bases between. This CDR3 contains 16 residues. Germline-derived CDR1 and CDR2 are SGHDN and FVKESK. The CDR3 coding sequence is TGTGCCAGCAGCCAAGTTTCAGGGTTGAGCAATTCACCCCTCCACTTT. It encodes CASSQVSGLSNSPLHF.

V is TRBV6-5 and J is TRBJ1-2; D is undetermined. The V end lost 6 bases, the J end lost 5 bases, and 19 bases lay between the germline ends. This CDR3 has 15 residues. Germline V CDR1 and CDR2: MNHEY, SVGAGI. This CDR3 is CASSQTRRALYGYTF. CDR3 coding DNA: TGTGCCAGCAGCCAGACTAGGAGGGCCCTATATGGCTACACCTTC.

The J gene is TRBJ2-7, the V gene TRBV6-1; weak D call: TRBD1 (5 bases). CDR1 and CDR2 (germline): MNHNS, SASEGT. The CDR3 sequence is 15 residues long. Trimming shortened V by 1 base and J by 2 bases, and 12 bases separated the two germline ends. The CDR3 spells CASSEGETDTYEQYF. Here the CDR3 DNA reads TGTGCCAGCAGTGAAGGAGAGACAGACACCTACGAGCAGTACTTC.

The rearrangement joins TRBV5-1 to TRBJ1-2; possible D gene TRBD1, 5 bases. This CDR3 has 12 amino acids. V was clipped by 3 bases and J by 4 bases, with 7 bases between them. Germline CDR1 SGHRS, CDR2 YFSETQ. The DNA of the CDR3 is TGCGCCAGCAGCTCCGACAGCTATGGCTACACCTTC. Its translation: CASSSDSYGYTF.

This chain uses TRBV27 with TRBJ1-4; D is unresolved. CDR1 is MNHEY and CDR2 is SMNVEV in the germline V gene (reference sequence). Trimming shortened V by 2 bases and J by 4 bases, and 14 bases separated the two germline ends. This CDR3 spans 16 amino acids. CDR3 bases: TGTGCCAGCAGTTTAATCGCGGGGAACCGTAATGAAAAACTGTTTTTT. It is translated as CASSLIAGNRNEKLFF.

The chain carries TRBV18 and TRBJ1-3; tentatively, D is TRBD1 (5 bases). Germline V lookup: CDR1 KGHSH, CDR2 LQKENI. There are 18 residues in the CDR3. Trimming cost V 0 bases and J 0 bases, with 15 bases left between them. The chain's CDR3 is CASSPPLVQVDSGNTIYF. The CDR3 coding sequence is TGTGCCAGCTCACCACCCTTAGTACAGGTGGACTCTGGAAACACCATATATTTT.

This chain connects TRBV7-9 to TRBJ2-7; TRBD2 matches 8 bases. CDR3 size: 14 residues. Germline loops: CDR1 SEHNR, CDR2 FQNEAQ (reference sequence). With 4 bases clipped from V and 7 bases from J, the junction kept 9 bases outside the gene matches. In DNA, the CDR3 is TGTGCCAGCAGCTCAACCGGGACTAGTGGGGAGCAGTACTTC. Encoded protein: CASSSTGTSGEQYF.